This T cell receptor beta chain was captured by sequencing in a study of patients and donors after allogeneic stem cell transplantation. This clonotype was counted only a few times. TCRdb used MiXCR to reprocess the RT-PCR reads, holding one entry per CDR3 protein. The sample consists of about a million distinct CDR3 sequences, 15% to 20% of them appearing once. Material: blood, either unsorted or a sorted T cell fraction (not recorded which). This TCR derives from a human donor who was either an allogeneic HSCT recipient or a stem cell or donor lymphocyte infusion donor (not recorded which). It is not recorded whose cells these are; they may come from a transplant donor.

CDR3 DNA sequence: TGCAGTGTCACAGGGCTTATCCCTGGCTACACCTTC. Protein product: CSVTGLIPGYTF. J is TRBJ1-2 and V is TRBV20-1; possible D gene TRBD1, 6 bases. The CDR3 contains 12 residues. Germline loops: CDR1 DFQATT, CDR2 SNEGSKA (reference sequence). V lost 7 bases and J 7 bases, leaving 16 bases between the germline ends.